This T cell receptor beta chain was retrieved from a study of OX40 agonist ivuxolimab in advanced cancers. Whole-study context: Patients assigned to dose escalation were diagnosed with hepatocellular carcinoma, melanoma, renal cell or head and neck cancer. The study reported partial responses in three patients: one hepatocellular carcinoma, two cutaneous melanoma.

Sequenced by immunoSEQ multiplex PCR; TCRdb stores in-frame clones only, minus some. The sample has over 30,000 clones, approximately 79% seen once. Concerning this clone itself: Antigen: not known.

Broader study findings: There was clonal expansion of CD4+ and CD8+ blood T cells by week 6 at 0.1 to 3.0 mg/kg.

No patient had autoimmune disease or received systemic immunosuppression. The CDR3 is 18 residues long. Per germline, CDR1 LNHDA and CDR2 SQIVND (reference sequence). V shed 3 bases, J shed 6 bases, and the junction held 15 bases outside the gene matches. The origin of this receptor is an adult with an advanced solid tumor such as melanoma, head and neck, liver or kidney cancer. Sequencing used CD4+ or CD8+ T cells sorted from blood, obtained in a trial of the OX40 agonist ivuxolimab. The chain recombines TRBV19 with TRBJ2-1, with 9 bases lining up with TRBD2. The CDR3 sequence: CASSMGLAGTPVFNEQFF. The CDR3 DNA follows: TGTGCCAGTAGTATGGGGCTAGCGGGAACGCCCGTCTTCAATGAGCAGTTCTTC.